The 27 T cell receptor beta chains in this list originate from one sample, sequenced in a study of T-cell memory formation after mild COVID-19. TCRdb reprocessed the 5' RACE reads via MiXCR and lists one record per CDR3 protein. The data hold under 450,000 distinct CDR3 sequences, with 20% to 25% observed a single time. Material: PBMCs or a T cell subset sorted from them (not recorded which). These receptors all come from a young man who had mild COVID-19 (a few samples of this study predate the infection). Cell type and time point are not known.

This clonotype was detected a few times. This sequence joins TRBV6-5 and TRBJ1-6; unclear D gene. This CDR3 region has 15 residues. The germline V gene encodes CDR1 MNHEY and CDR2 SVGAGI. Trimming cost V 2 bases and J 0 bases, with 5 bases left between them. The CDR3 DNA reads as TGTGCCAGCAGTTACATGGGCTCCTATAATTCACCCCTCCACTTT. Amino acids: CASSYMGSYNSPLHF.

This chain links TRBV12-3 or TRBV12-4 with TRBJ2-1, with D unresolved. This CDR3 is built from 12 residues. The V gene lost 0 bases and the J gene lost 7 bases, with 4 bases spanning the gap. The CDR3 spells CASSLAVNEQFF. CDR3 in DNA: TGTGCCAGCAGTTTAGCCGTTAATGAGCAGTTCTTC.

There are many counts of this clonotype. The rearrangement links TRBV7-3 to TRBJ2-3; TRBD2 aligns across 11 bases. CDR3 size: 15 residues. The ends lost 5 bases at V and 6 bases at J; junction bases unmatched: 7. Per germline, CDR1 SGHTA and CDR2 FQGTGA. The CDR3 region has the DNA TGTGCCAGCAGCGCGAAGACTAGCGGGGCGGATACGCAGTATTTT. Its protein is CASSAKTSGADTQYF.

The sample holds a few counts of this clonotype. The gene calls are TRBV5-4 and TRBJ2-7; D may be TRBD1 (5 bases). Looked up from germline, CDR1 is SGHNT and CDR2 is YYREEE (reference sequence). The CDR3 runs 15 residues. The V gene lost 4 bases and the J gene lost 0 bases, with 14 bases spanning the gap. As DNA, the CDR3 is TGTGCCAGCAGCCTAGGGGTGTTAAGCTCCTACGAGCAGTACTTC. Translated: CASSLGVLSSYEQYF. The full variable domain, rest sourced from reference TRBV5-4 and TRBJ2-7, is ETGVTQSPTHLIKTRGQQVTLRCSSQSGHNTVSWYQQALGQGPQFIFQYYREEENGRGNFPPRFSGLQFPNYSSELNVNALELDDSALYLCASSLGVLSSYEQYFGPGTRLTVT.

J is TRBJ2-5 and V is TRBV4-3; D remains unclear. Germline CDR1 LGHNA, CDR2 YSLEER. This CDR3 contains 13 residues. V gave up 0 bases and J gave up 5 bases, with 7 bases separating them. The CDR3 region has the DNA TGCGCCAGCAGCCAAGAAATGTGGGAGACCCAGTACTTC. This translates into CASSQEMWETQYF.

This clonotype came up a few times. The chain recombines TRBV29-1 with TRBJ2-3, with 9 bases aligning to TRBD2. V gave up 7 bases and J gave up 3 bases; unmatched junction bases: 5. The CDR3 is 13 residues long. Germline CDR1 SQVTM, CDR2 ANQGSEA. The CDR3 bases are TGCAGCGCGGCGGGGGGGCCGACAGATACGCAGTATTTT. This sequence encodes CSAAGGPTDTQYF.

As to this clonotype: One end of the junction does not line up with germline, which may come from a read error. This chain links TRBV7-2 with TRBJ2-4, with a possible D match to TRBD1 (5 bases). The length of the CDR3 is 14 residues. CDR1 SGHTA and CDR2 FQGNSA come from the germline V gene. The chain's CDR3 is CSSSLGVAKNIQYF. In DNA, the CDR3 is TGTTCCAGCAGCTTAGGGGTAGCCAAAAACATTCAGTACTTC.

The V call is TRBV9, the J call TRBJ1-5, with a tentative D call TRBD1 (6 bases). CDR1 and CDR2 from the germline V gene are SGDLS and YYNGEE. The CDR3 length is 15 residues. V was trimmed by 4 bases and J by 4 bases, leaving 15 bases between them. CDR3 in DNA: TGTGCCAGCAGCACGTCCGGGACAACGAATCAGCCCCAGCATTTT. Residues: CASSTSGTTNQPQHF. The whole variable domain, filled in from reference TRBV9 and TRBJ1-5, reads DSGVTQTPKHLITATGQRVTLRCSPRSGDLSVYWYQQSLDQGLQFLIQYYNGEERAKGNILERFSAQQFPDLHSELNLSSLELGDSALYFCASSTSGTTNQPQHFGDGTRLSIL.

This clonotype was counted only a few times. The V and J genes are TRBV12-3 or TRBV12-4 and TRBJ2-7, with 11 bases aligning to TRBD2. This CDR3 contains 15 residues. The V gene end was trimmed by 9 bases and the J gene end by 1 base; junction bases not matched to a gene: 8. The CDR3: CASLLAGGPSYEQYF. CDR3 DNA: TGTGCCAGTCTCCTAGCGGGGGGCCCTTCCTACGAGCAGTACTTC.

Here the CDR3 DNA reads TGCGCCAGCGGGGGAGGGGCGGGCAACTATGGCTACACCTTC. It encodes CASGGGAGNYGYTF. The chain uses TRBV10-2 and TRBJ1-2; weak D call: TRBD1 (5 bases). V lost 8 bases and J 2 bases, leaving 15 bases between the germline ends. The CDR3 is made up of 14 amino acids. Looked up from germline, CDR1 is WSHSY and CDR2 is SAAADI.

The rearrangement links TRBV6-2 or TRBV6-3 to TRBJ1-1, with D unresolved. The CDR3 consists of 15 residues. Trimming stripped 8 bases from V and 8 bases from J, with 24 bases between. Germline CDR1 reads MNHEY; CDR2 reads SVGEGT. The CDR3 region has the DNA TGTGCCAGCTCAGCCCAAGGCATCTCCGAAGAAGAAGCTTTCTTT. Translating it yields CASSAQGISEEEAFF.

This clonotype has only a few counts. J is TRBJ1-2 and V is TRBV5-1; a weak D match, TRBD1 (6 bases). V dropped 0 bases and J dropped 5 bases, with 11 bases sitting between them. This CDR3 is built from 14 residues. Germline V CDR1 and CDR2: SGHRS, YFSETQ. The CDR3 DNA reads as TGCGCCAGCAGCTTGGCCAGGGGACCTTATGGCTACACCTTC. Residues: CASSLARGPYGYTF.

This clonotype turned up a few times. The V gene is TRBV6-5, the J gene TRBJ2-7; possible D gene TRBD1, 6 bases. The CDR3 runs 15 residues. Germline lookup yields CDR1 MNHEY and CDR2 SVGAGI. The ends were cut back, 4 bases at V and 3 bases at J, with 16 bases in the middle. The CDR3 nucleotides read TGTGCCAGCAGTTCACCGGGACACGGCTACTACGAGCAGTACTTC. It encodes CASSSPGHGYYEQYF.

J is TRBJ2-5 and V is TRBV10-1, with a tentative D call TRBD2 (7 bases). CDR1 and CDR2 from the germline V gene are WNHNN and SYGVQD (reference sequence). The CDR3 runs 14 residues. The V end lost 3 bases, the J end lost 4 bases, and 12 bases lay between the germline ends. The CDR3 DNA reads as TGCGCCAGCAGTGACACGGGGGGCCGAGAGACCCAGTACTTC. Encoded protein: CASSDTGGRETQYF.

The table lists this clonotype with many counts. This chain joins TRBV9 and TRBJ2-3; no clear D gene. The germline V gene encodes CDR1 SGDLS and CDR2 YYNGEE. Trimming took 0 bases from V and 6 from J, leaving 5 bases between them. The CDR3 spans 12 residues. The CDR3 DNA reads TGTGCCAGCAGCGTAGACGGTGATACGCAGTATTTT. Translated, it gives CASSVDGDTQYF.

The chain uses TRBV4-1 and TRBJ1-1; D might be TRBD1 (6 bases). Germline CDR1 is MGHRA and CDR2 is YSYEKL. V was trimmed by 5 bases and J by 3 bases, leaving 25 bases between them. The length of the CDR3 is 18 residues. CDR3 loop: CASSLISPGAGGYTEAFF. CDR3 DNA sequence: TGCGCCAGCAGCTTAATATCTCCAGGGGCCGGAGGATACACTGAAGCTTTCTTT.

In its sample, this clonotype was seen a few times. The chain employs TRBV11-2 and TRBJ2-7, with 7 bases matching TRBD1. The junction had 9 bases not matched to a gene; V was cut back by 3 bases and J by 7 bases. This CDR3 region has 14 residues. Looked up from germline, CDR1 is SGHAT and CDR2 is FQNNGV. This CDR3 is CASSLRGLDGEQYV. CDR3 DNA sequence: TGTGCCAGCAGCTTGAGGGGGCTAGACGGGGAGCAGTACGTC.

This clonotype was recorded many times. The chain joins TRBV18 to TRBJ1-5; TRBD1 matches 11 bases. J gave up 7 bases and V 4 bases, and 6 bases lay outside the gene matches. The CDR3 extends over 15 amino acids. Germline CDR1 and CDR2: KGHSH and LQKENI. CDR3 sequence: CASSLDRGHQQPQHF. In nucleotides, the CDR3 is TGTGCCAGCTCACTGGACAGGGGGCATCAACAGCCCCAGCATTTT.

The CDR3 nucleotides read TGTGCCAGCAGCTTACCCGCTTCTGGCTACACCTTC. Residues: CASSLPASGYTF. J is TRBJ1-2 and V is TRBV7-9; no firm D call. CDR3 size: 12 residues. From germline, CDR1 is SEHNR and CDR2 FQNEAQ (reference sequence). V was pared by 2 bases and J by 7 bases, with 8 bases between.

V and J are TRBV18 and TRBJ2-5; D call uncertain. V was pared by 1 base and J by 7 bases, with 10 bases between. This CDR3 has 13 residues. Germline assignment: CDR1 KGHSH and CDR2 LQKENI. Here the CDR3 reads CASSPRQPGTQYF. The CDR3 region has the DNA TGTGCCAGCTCACCACGCCAACCGGGGACCCAGTACTTC.

The genes are TRBV4-1 and TRBJ2-1; TRBD2 matches at 15 bases. This CDR3 is built from 19 residues. J lost 3 bases, V lost 6 bases, and 12 bases had no gene match. Germline-derived CDR1 and CDR2 are MGHRA and YSYEKL. The CDR3 loop reads CASSSGGLAGGHSYNEQFF. The CDR3 nucleotides read TGCGCCAGCAGTTCTGGTGGACTAGCGGGGGGGCACAGCTACAATGAGCAGTTCTTC.

The chain couples TRBV4-1 to TRBJ2-7; TRBD1 matches 10 bases. V lost 2 bases to trimming and J lost 3 bases; unmatched junction nucleotides: 7. The germline V gene encodes CDR1 MGHRA and CDR2 YSYEKL. The CDR3 is made up of 16 amino acids. The CDR3 here is CASSQLLRDRGYEQYF. The CDR3 DNA reads as TGCGCCAGCAGCCAACTCCTCCGGGACAGGGGCTACGAGCAGTACTTC.

The V gene is TRBV7-3, the J gene TRBJ1-3; the D is unclear. The CDR3 covers 14 residues. CDR1 and CDR2 from the germline V gene are SGHTA and FQGTGA. The germline V and J ends were trimmed by 5 bases and 1 base, with 9 bases remaining between them. The DNA of the CDR3 is TGTGCCAGCAGCGATCCGAAATCTGGAAACACCATATATTTT. Translation: CASSDPKSGNTIYF.

This rearrangement joins TRBV6-1 to TRBJ1-2; TRBD1 aligns across 9 bases. Per germline, CDR1 MNHNS and CDR2 SASEGT. This CDR3 is built from 12 residues. The junction had 5 bases not matched to a gene; V was cut back by 6 bases and J by 9 bases. The CDR3 region has the DNA TGTGCCAGCAGCCACGGGACAGGGAGCTACACCTTC. Protein sequence: CASSHGTGSYTF.

The chain recombines TRBV4-1 with TRBJ1-5, with D hard to call. Germline V lookup: CDR1 MGHRA, CDR2 YSYEKL. V gave up 2 bases and J gave up 5 bases, with 16 bases separating them. The CDR3 has 16 residues. CDR3 bases: TGCGCCAGCAGCCAATCATCCCGAGGAAGGCATCAGCCCCAGCATTTT. Protein sequence: CASSQSSRGRHQPQHF.

V gene TRBV7-3 combines with J gene TRBJ2-1; 7 bases agree with TRBD1. Trimming cost V 3 bases and J 3 bases; bases outside gene matches: 14. Germline assignment: CDR1 SGHTA and CDR2 FQGTGA. The CDR3 consists of 18 residues. CDR3 in amino acids: CASSFRDRGTGLYNEQFF. The CDR3, as DNA: TGTGCCAGCAGCTTCCGGGACAGAGGGACCGGACTCTACAATGAGCAGTTCTTC.

This clonotype appeared once. This rearrangement joins TRBV30 to TRBJ2-7, with 8 bases matching TRBD2. The CDR3 extends over 15 amino acids. Germline-derived CDR1 and CDR2 are GTSNPN and SVGIG (reference sequence). With V trimmed by 3 bases and J by 3 bases, 10 bases remained unmatched. The CDR3 sequence is CAWRAPGGAVYEQYF. DNA for the CDR3: TGTGCCTGGAGAGCCCCCGGGGGGGCCGTCTACGAGCAGTACTTC.